The 8 T cell receptor beta chains in this list originate from one sample, sequenced in a study of beta chain features in type 1 diabetes. Reverse transcription of all isolated RNA meant that expressed TCRB transcripts were sequenced. Measured with immunoSEQ multiplex PCR; TCRdb has only the in-frame clones, and not every one. This sample yields around 400,000 clones, of which around 12% are seen a single time; roughly 0.017% belongs to the top ten. Sequencing input: naive CD4+ T cells from blood. Receptors originate from a man younger than 35 in good health.

The gene calls are TRBV2 and TRBJ1-2; TRBD1 is a possible D gene (6 bases). V was shortened by 6 bases and J by 4 bases, with 15 bases between the two germline ends. Germline V gives CDR1 SNHLY, CDR2 FYNNEI. The CDR3 contains 14 residues. Here the CDR3 reads CASRVQDSLYGYTF. The CDR3 DNA reads TGTGCCAGCAGAGTCCAGGACAGCCTCTATGGCTACACCTTC.

This clone was found a few times. Germline is not matched at one junction end, which may reflect a read error. This chain connects TRBV5-5 to TRBJ2-5; D is uncertain. Germline CDR1 and CDR2: SGHKS and YYEKEE (reference sequence). The CDR3 sequence is 13 residues long. CDR3 coding DNA: TGCGCCAGCAGCCAGAACGCTCAAGAGACCCAGTACTTC. Its translation: CASSQNAQETQYF. The complete variable domain, with remaining parts taken from reference TRBV5-5 and TRBJ2-5, reads DAGVTQSPTHLIKTRGQQVTLRCSPISGHKSVSWYQQVLGQGPQFIFQYYEKEERGRGNFPDRFSARQFPNYSSELNVNALLLGDSALYLCASSQNAQETQYFGPGTRLLVL.

This chain uses TRBV27 with TRBJ2-7; D gene ambiguous. V dropped 6 bases and J dropped 0 bases, with 12 bases sitting between them. The CDR3 totals 14 residues. Germline V gene data show CDR1 as MNHEY and CDR2 as SMNVEV (reference sequence). CDR3 region: CASRHDMSSYEQYF. In DNA form, the CDR3 reads TGTGCCAGCAGACACGACATGAGCTCCTACGAGCAGTACTTC.

The V and J genes are TRBV30 and TRBJ2-7; a possible D gene is TRBD2 (6 bases). The CDR3 consists of 13 residues. Germline V gene sequence: CDR1 GTSNPN, CDR2 SVGIG (reference sequence). V lost 2 bases and J lost 6, with 14 bases in between. Written as DNA, the CDR3 is TGTGCCTGGAGTTCCCGGGACGGGGGCGAGCAGTACTTC. Translation: CAWSSRDGGEQYF.

The CDR3: CASRLSSGNTIYF. For the CDR3, the DNA is TGCGCCAGCAGACTGAGCTCTGGAAACACCATATATTTT. The chain has TRBV5-1 and TRBJ1-3, with D unresolved. The V gene's germline CDR1 is SGHRS and CDR2 YFSETQ. The length of the CDR3 is 13 residues. V was pared by 5 bases and J by 0 bases, with 6 bases between.

The genes are TRBV28 and TRBJ1-2; possibly TRBD1 for D (5 bases). V was trimmed by 6 bases and J by 5 bases, leaving 7 bases between them. CDR1 is MDHEN and CDR2 is SYDVKM in the germline V gene. The CDR3 has 11 residues. CDR3 coding DNA: TGTGCCAGCAGCCGACAGTATGGCTACACCTTC. It specifies CASSRQYGYTF.

There are a few counts of this clone. This chain joins TRBV5-1 and TRBJ2-1; 7 nucleotides agree with TRBD2. The CDR3 is 12 residues long. In germline, CDR1 is SGHRS, CDR2 YFSETQ. V dropped 2 bases and J dropped 9; count of bases not matched to a gene: 2. This chain's CDR3 is CASSLGEGEQFF. In DNA, the CDR3 is TGCGCCAGCAGCTTAGGGGAGGGTGAGCAGTTCTTC.

This clone was observed a handful of times. V gene TRBV7-3 combines with J gene TRBJ2-3; D may be TRBD2 (6 bases). The V gene's germline CDR1 is SGHTA and CDR2 FQGTGA. CDR3 length: 15 residues. V lost 5 bases and J lost 3, with 15 bases in between. CDR3 DNA: TGTGCCAGCAGCCACGCGCAGGGAGGAACAGATACGCAGTATTTT. This translates into CASSHAQGGTDTQYF.